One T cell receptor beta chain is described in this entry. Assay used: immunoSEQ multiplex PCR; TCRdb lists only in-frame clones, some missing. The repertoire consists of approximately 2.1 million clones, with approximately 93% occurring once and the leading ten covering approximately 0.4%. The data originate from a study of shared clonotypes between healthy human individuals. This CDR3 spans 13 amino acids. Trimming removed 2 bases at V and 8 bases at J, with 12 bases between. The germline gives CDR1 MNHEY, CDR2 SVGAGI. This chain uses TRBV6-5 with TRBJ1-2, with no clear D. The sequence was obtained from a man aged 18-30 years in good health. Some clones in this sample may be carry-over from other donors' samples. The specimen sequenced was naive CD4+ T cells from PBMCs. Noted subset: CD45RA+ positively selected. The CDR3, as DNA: TGTGCCAGCAGTTACAAGGCCCAGGCGGGCTACACCTTC. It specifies CASSYKAQAGYTF.